This T cell receptor beta chain is drawn from a study of T cells in Graves' hyperthyroidism and ophthalmopathy. RNA transcripts provided the source from which TCR beta CDR3 regions were amplified. HTBI primers drove first-round RT-PCR of the TCR CDR3. TCRdb analysed the multiplex PCR reads with MiXCR anew, one entry per CDR3 protein. The table includes some 50,000 distinct CDR3 sequences, approximately 48% detected once. The ends were cut back, 3 bases at V and 4 bases at J, with 9 bases in the middle. The CDR3 contains 13 residues. Germline loops: CDR1 SNHLY, CDR2 FYNNEI. The chain combines TRBV2 with TRBJ1-2; D not resolved. The source is a woman aged 50 to 65 with Graves' ophthalmopathy. The sample taken for sequencing was blood. The CDR3 spells CASSDVAAYGYTF. The DNA for the CDR3 is TGTGCCAGCAGTGACGTGGCGGCCTATGGCTACACCTTC.